The clone carrying this TCR beta chain was detected only a few times. Its antigen remains unknown. The CDR3 consists of 15 residues. Trimming removed 6 bases from V and 3 bases from J; junction bases left unmatched: 11. This sample was included in a study of blood T cells in healthy people across ages. Overall study findings and caveats: Conclusively comparing naive with antigen-experienced cells was impossible with unsorted PBMCs. Diversity was higher, and naive CD4+ cells more numerous, in long-lived donors than in aged donors.

A second PCR of 7 to 11 cycles used a sample-barcoded 5' primer and a J-beta primer mix. MiXCR was run by TCRdb on the 5' RACE reads, yielding one entry per CDR3 protein. This sample carries about 970,000 distinct CDR3 sequences, roughly half of them seen once, and the ten largest clones take about 22%. Sequenced sample: blood. The rearrangement links TRBV12-3 or TRBV12-4 to TRBJ2-7, with 7 bases that match TRBD1. The sequence was obtained from a woman in her fifties or sixties in good health. CDR3 in amino acids: CASRGGQALGYEQYF. In nucleotides, the CDR3 is TGTGCCAGCAGGGGTGGACAGGCCCTTGGCTACGAGCAGTACTTC.